In its sample, the clone carrying this T cell receptor beta chain was seen a few times. Its antigen remains unidentified. This entry belongs to a study of T-cell memory formation after mild COVID-19. Whole-study context: TCR clusters largely stayed donor specific.

MiXCR, run by TCRdb on the 5' RACE reads, gives a single entry per CDR3 protein. This table holds some 68,000 distinct CDR3 sequences, approximately 15% found once. This CDR3 region has 18 residues. After removal of 1 base from V and 4 bases from J, the junction contained 13 bases not matched to a gene. In germline, CDR1 is SGHVS, CDR2 FQNEAQ. The study's findings and limits: Researchers could not confirm that second-wave clones peaking on day 37 targeted SARS-CoV-2. There was a balanced CD4/CD8 profile in clones contracting day 15 to 85, and later expanders leaned CD4+. Researchers found some responding clones in pre-infection memory, a sign that cross-reactive memory joined.

The specimen sequenced was PBMCs or a T cell subset sorted from them (not recorded which). The chain has TRBV7-8 and TRBJ2-3, with 8 bases matching TRBD1. This TCR was recovered from an adult woman who had mild COVID-19 (a few samples of this study predate the infection). Cell type and time point are not known. DNA of the CDR3: TGTGCCAGCAGCTTAGAGTCCCCCGGGACAGGTCCCCCAGATACGCAGTATTTT. It translates to CASSLESPGTGPPDTQYF.